The rows below give T cell receptor beta chains drawn from one sample of a study of T cell changes during pregnancy in multiple sclerosis. The assay was immunoSEQ multiplex PCR, and TCRdb's table has in-frame clones only and misses some. The data show roughly 48,000 clones, about 88% seen once. This sample comprised CD4+ T cells from peripheral blood mononuclear cells, obtained in the second trimester of pregnancy. The origin of the receptors is a female donor with multiple sclerosis, enrolled in a pregnancy study. CDR3s include the opening cysteine and the closing phenylalanine or tryptophan. D genes are given only for firm matches. Clone size is not always given. Where it is, it says once, few, many or a class for expanded clones.

CDR3aa: CSVHQQETQYF
CDR3nt: TGCAGCGTTCACCAGCAAGAGACCCAGTACTTC
j_gene: TRBJ2-5
d_gene: NA
abundance: NA
v_gene: TRBV29-1

CDR3aa: CASRREGGPSYNEQFF
CDR3nt: TGTGCCAGCAGGAGGGAGGGAGGGCCATCCTACAATGAGCAGTTCTTC
j_gene: TRBJ2-1
d_gene: TRBD2
abundance: NA
v_gene: TRBV2

CDR3aa: CASSLSQGHSYEQYF
CDR3nt: TGTGCCAGCAGCTTAAGCCAGGGACACTCCTACGAGCAGTACTTC
j_gene: TRBJ2-7
d_gene: NA
abundance: NA
v_gene: TRBV11-2

CDR3aa: CASSLTGTGLFF
CDR3nt: TGTGCCAGCAGCCTGACCGGGACAGGGTTGTTCTTC
j_gene: TRBJ2-1
d_gene: TRBD1
abundance: NA
v_gene: TRBV11-3

CDR3aa: CASLWVAGNSEQYF
CDR3nt: TGTGCCAGCTTGTGGGTAGCGGGAAACAGTGAGCAGTACTTC
j_gene: TRBJ2-7
d_gene: TRBD2
abundance: NA
v_gene: TRBV5-6

CDR3aa: CASGRDSYEQYF
CDR3nt: TGTGCTAGCGGTCGGGACAGCTACGAGCAGTACTTC
j_gene: TRBJ2-7
d_gene: TRBD1
abundance: once
v_gene: TRBV12-5

CDR3aa: CASSQDRDSRNEQFF
CDR3nt: TGTGCCAGCAGCCAAGACCGGGACAGTAGGAATGAGCAGTTCTTC
j_gene: TRBJ2-1
d_gene: TRBD1
abundance: NA
v_gene: TRBV4-2

CDR3aa: CASSPTPSGHSYNEQFF
CDR3nt: TGTGCCAGCAGCCCAACTCCTAGCGGTCACTCCTACAATGAGCAGTTCTTC
j_gene: TRBJ2-1
d_gene: TRBD2
abundance: NA
v_gene: TRBV7-7

CDR3aa: CASSVGTSGTDTQYF
CDR3nt: TGTGCCAGCAGCGTCGGGACTAGCGGAACAGATACGCAGTATTTT
j_gene: TRBJ2-3
d_gene: TRBD2
abundance: NA
v_gene: TRBV6-1

CDR3aa: CASSAGLAGGGTGELFF
CDR3nt: TGTGCCAGCAGCGCGGGACTAGCGGGAGGAGGCACCGGGGAGCTGTTTTTT
j_gene: TRBJ2-2
d_gene: TRBD2
abundance: NA
v_gene: TRBV5-6

CDR3aa: CASSLTSGNPNGGELFF
CDR3nt: TGCGCCAGCAGCTTGACTAGCGGGAACCCGAATGGCGGGGAGCTGTTTTTT
j_gene: TRBJ2-2
d_gene: TRBD2
abundance: once
v_gene: TRBV5-1

CDR3aa: CASSDPRGGTQYF
CDR3nt: TGTGCCAGCAGTGACCCAAGAGGGGGCACGCAGTATTTT
j_gene: TRBJ2-3
d_gene: TRBD1
abundance: NA
v_gene: TRBV2

CDR3aa: CASSLGSAGSTIYF
CDR3nt: TGTGCCAGCTCACTCGGGTCCGCTGGAAGCACCATATATTTT
j_gene: TRBJ1-3
d_gene: NA
abundance: NA
v_gene: TRBV18

CDR3aa: CSLAGTNEQFF
CDR3nt: TGCAGCCTGGCCGGGACAAATGAGCAGTTCTTC
j_gene: TRBJ2-1
d_gene: NA
abundance: NA
v_gene: TRBV29-1

CDR3aa: CASRGTGTGGYEQYF
CDR3nt: TGTGCCAGCAGAGGAACCGGGACAGGGGGTTACGAGCAGTACTTC
j_gene: TRBJ2-7
d_gene: TRBD1
abundance: NA
v_gene: TRBV4-2

CDR3aa: CASKMTAPYEQFF
CDR3nt: TGCGCCAGCAAGATGACTGCTCCTTATGAGCAGTTCTTC
j_gene: TRBJ2-1
d_gene: NA
abundance: NA
v_gene: TRBV23-1

CDR3aa: CALGTGPGEKLFF
CDR3nt: TGTGCCTTAGGGACAGGGCCAGGGGAAAAACTGTTTTTT
j_gene: TRBJ1-4
d_gene: TRBD1
abundance: once
v_gene: TRBV30

CDR3aa: CASSLSPTYGYTF
CDR3nt: TGCGCCAGCAGCTTGAGTCCTACGTATGGCTACACCTTC
j_gene: TRBJ1-2
d_gene: NA
abundance: NA
v_gene: TRBV5-1

CDR3aa: CAISEKREAGGELFF
CDR3nt: TGTGCCATCAGTGAAAAGCGGGAGGCCGGCGGGGAGCTGTTTTTT
j_gene: TRBJ2-2
d_gene: TRBD2
abundance: NA
v_gene: TRBV10-3

CDR3aa: CASSRTGGSYEQYF
CDR3nt: TGTGCCAGTAGTAGGACAGGGGGCTCCTACGAGCAGTACTTC
j_gene: TRBJ2-7
d_gene: TRBD1
abundance: NA
v_gene: TRBV19

CDR3aa: CASSQDLTDTQYF
CDR3nt: TGCGCCAGCAGCCAAGATCTCACAGATACGCAGTATTTT
j_gene: TRBJ2-3
d_gene: NA
abundance: NA
v_gene: TRBV4-3

CDR3aa: CASSLIGSTDTQYF
CDR3nt: TGTGCTAGCAGCTTGATCGGGAGCACAGATACGCAGTATTTT
j_gene: TRBJ2-3
d_gene: NA
abundance: NA
v_gene: TRBV7-7

CDR3aa: CATTHSSGNTIYF
CDR3nt: TGTGCCACTACGCACAGCTCTGGAAACACCATATATTTT
j_gene: TRBJ1-3
d_gene: NA
abundance: NA
v_gene: TRBV28

CDR3aa: CASRHVLTGINSEAFF
CDR3nt: TGCGCCAGCAGACACGTACTGACAGGGATTAACTCTGAAGCTTTCTTT
j_gene: TRBJ1-1
d_gene: TRBD1
abundance: NA
v_gene: TRBV4-1

CDR3aa: CASSMGRGGLEQYF
CDR3nt: TGTGCCAGTAGTATGGGTCGAGGAGGGCTCGAGCAGTACTTC
j_gene: TRBJ2-7
d_gene: NA
abundance: NA
v_gene: TRBV19

CDR3aa: CASSPWREGTDTQYF
CDR3nt: TGTGCCAGCAGTCCCTGGCGGGAGGGCACAGATACGCAGTATTTT
j_gene: TRBJ2-3
d_gene: TRBD2
abundance: NA
v_gene: TRBV6-1

CDR3aa: CASSLLTGEGIF
CDR3nt: TGTGCCAGCAGTTTGCTGACAGGGGAAGGAATCTTC
j_gene: TRBJ2-1
d_gene: TRBD1
abundance: NA
v_gene: TRBV28

CDR3aa: CASSSVQALGSYNEQFF
CDR3nt: TGTGCCAGCAGTTCCGTCCAGGCATTGGGCTCCTACAATGAGCAGTTCTTC
j_gene: TRBJ2-1
d_gene: NA
abundance: NA
v_gene: TRBV28

CDR3aa: CASSQEPGINEKLFF
CDR3nt: TGTGCCAGCAGCCAAGAACCAGGGATTAATGAAAAACTGTTTTTT
j_gene: TRBJ1-4
d_gene: NA
abundance: NA
v_gene: TRBV4-2

CDR3aa: CASSYDRNTEAFF
CDR3nt: TGTGCCAGCAGTTACGACAGGAACACTGAAGCTTTCTTT
j_gene: TRBJ1-1
d_gene: NA
abundance: NA
v_gene: TRBV6-6

CDR3aa: CASSARSGVPRNYGYTF
CDR3nt: TGTGCCAGCAGCGCAAGAAGCGGGGTCCCTAGGAACTATGGCTACACCTTC
j_gene: TRBJ1-2
d_gene: NA
abundance: NA
v_gene: TRBV7-8

CDR3aa: CASSLAGGDEKLFF
CDR3nt: TGTGCCAGCAGCTTGGCAGGAGGGGATGAAAAACTGTTTTTT
j_gene: TRBJ1-4
d_gene: NA
abundance: few
v_gene: TRBV5-6

CDR3aa: CASSPGLAGPNIQYF
CDR3nt: TGTGCCAGCAGCCCCGGACTAGCAGGACCAAACATTCAGTACTTC
j_gene: TRBJ2-4
d_gene: TRBD2
abundance: NA
v_gene: TRBV9

CDR3aa: CASGLDGDTDTQYF
CDR3nt: TGTGCCAGTGGGCTGGACGGGGACACAGATACGCAGTATTTT
j_gene: TRBJ2-3
d_gene: NA
abundance: NA
v_gene: TRBV19

CDR3aa: CASSQALADSSYNEQFF
CDR3nt: TGCGCCAGCAGCCAAGCTTTAGCGGATAGCTCCTACAATGAGCAGTTCTTC
j_gene: TRBJ2-1
d_gene: NA
abundance: NA
v_gene: TRBV4-3

CDR3aa: CASSLRQGLGQKLFF
CDR3nt: TGTGCCAGCAGCCTCAGACAGGGCTTAGGGCAAAAACTGTTTTTT
j_gene: TRBJ1-4
d_gene: TRBD1
abundance: NA
v_gene: TRBV28

CDR3aa: CASSYAEGRRAKNIQYF
CDR3nt: TGTGCCAGCAGCTATGCGGAGGGGCGCCGGGCCAAAAACATTCAGTACTTC
j_gene: TRBJ2-4
d_gene: NA
abundance: NA
v_gene: TRBV7-6

CDR3aa: CASSFDRGKADTQYF
CDR3nt: TGTGCCAGCAGCTTTGACAGGGGGAAGGCAGATACGCAGTATTTT
j_gene: TRBJ2-3
d_gene: TRBD1
abundance: once
v_gene: TRBV11-2

CDR3aa: CASTGNRASYEQYF
CDR3nt: TGTGCCAGCACCGGTAACAGGGCCTCCTACGAGCAGTACTTC
j_gene: TRBJ2-7
d_gene: NA
abundance: NA
v_gene: TRBV7-8

CDR3aa: CASSNTGKDNEQFF
CDR3nt: TGCGCCAGCAGCAACACCGGGAAGGACAATGAGCAGTTCTTC
j_gene: TRBJ2-1
d_gene: NA
abundance: NA
v_gene: TRBV5-1

CDR3aa: CASSIFGQKNTEAFF
CDR3nt: TGTGCCAGTAGTATATTTGGACAAAAGAACACTGAAGCTTTCTTT
j_gene: TRBJ1-1
d_gene: NA
abundance: NA
v_gene: TRBV19

CDR3aa: CASSLEGAGGPLYNEQFF
CDR3nt: TGCGCCAGCAGCTTGGAAGGAGCGGGAGGGCCTTTATACAATGAGCAGTTCTTC
j_gene: TRBJ2-1
d_gene: TRBD2
abundance: once
v_gene: TRBV5-1

CDR3aa: CASRWTGGSSGEKLFF
CDR3nt: TGTGCCAGCAGATGGACAGGGGGCTCGAGCGGGGAAAAACTGTTTTTT
j_gene: TRBJ1-4
d_gene: TRBD1
abundance: NA
v_gene: TRBV27

CDR3aa: CASSFTGGFETQYF
CDR3nt: TGTGCCAGCAGCTTTACAGGGGGCTTTGAGACCCAGTACTTC
j_gene: TRBJ2-5
d_gene: TRBD1
abundance: NA
v_gene: TRBV11-1

CDR3aa: CASRHARLAGGNYNEQFF
CDR3nt: TGTGCCAGCAGGCACGCACGACTAGCGGGAGGGAACTACAATGAGCAGTTCTTC
j_gene: TRBJ2-1
d_gene: TRBD2
abundance: NA
v_gene: TRBV28

CDR3aa: CASSQGVYGYTF
CDR3nt: TGCGCCAGCAGCCAAGGTGTATATGGCTACACCTTC
j_gene: TRBJ1-2
d_gene: NA
abundance: NA
v_gene: TRBV4-1

CDR3aa: CASILHTAGNGELFF
CDR3nt: TGTGCCAGCATTCTCCATACTGCGGGGAACGGGGAGCTGTTTTTT
j_gene: TRBJ2-2
d_gene: NA
abundance: NA
v_gene: TRBV6-6

CDR3aa: CASSLGRDTDTQYF
CDR3nt: TGTGCCAGCAGTTTAGGGCGGGACACAGATACGCAGTATTTT
j_gene: TRBJ2-3
d_gene: NA
abundance: once
v_gene: TRBV27

CDR3aa: CASSERTSGNNEQFF
CDR3nt: TGCGCCAGCAGTGAAAGGACTAGCGGGAACAATGAGCAGTTCTTC
j_gene: TRBJ2-1
d_gene: TRBD2
abundance: once
v_gene: TRBV10-1

CDR3aa: CASSLELAGVSEQFF
CDR3nt: TGCGCCAGCAGCTTGGAGCTAGCGGGAGTGAGCGAGCAGTTCTTC
j_gene: TRBJ2-1
d_gene: TRBD2
abundance: NA
v_gene: TRBV5-1

CDR3aa: CSVEEDKYGYTF
CDR3nt: TGCAGCGTTGAAGAAGACAAATATGGCTACACCTTC
j_gene: TRBJ1-2
d_gene: NA
abundance: NA
v_gene: TRBV29-1

CDR3aa: CASSFDDRGREGEQYF
CDR3nt: TGTGCCAGCAGTTTCGACGACAGGGGGCGCGAGGGCGAGCAGTACTTC
j_gene: TRBJ2-7
d_gene: TRBD1
abundance: NA
v_gene: TRBV28

CDR3aa: CASSLGGGSYEQYF
CDR3nt: TGTGCCAGCAGCTTAGGGGGGGGATCCTACGAGCAGTACTTC
j_gene: TRBJ2-7
d_gene: TRBD2
abundance: once
v_gene: TRBV7-2

CDR3aa: CASSSGSGIIDNEQFF
CDR3nt: TGTGCCAGCAGTTCGGGAAGCGGGATCATTGACAATGAGCAGTTCTTC
j_gene: TRBJ2-1
d_gene: TRBD2
abundance: NA
v_gene: TRBV28

CDR3aa: CASSRDGTGNYEQYF
CDR3nt: TGTGCCAGCAGCCGGGACGGGACAGGGAACTACGAGCAGTACTTC
j_gene: TRBJ2-7
d_gene: TRBD1
abundance: few
v_gene: TRBV28

CDR3aa: CASLPARDYTYEQYF
CDR3nt: TGTGCCAGTTTACCCGCCCGAGACTATACCTACGAGCAGTACTTC
j_gene: TRBJ2-7
d_gene: NA
abundance: once
v_gene: TRBV21-1

CDR3aa: CAISEYQGLSYNEQFF
CDR3nt: TGTGCCATCAGTGAGTATCAGGGGCTCTCCTACAATGAGCAGTTCTTC
j_gene: TRBJ2-1
d_gene: NA
abundance: NA
v_gene: TRBV10-3

CDR3aa: CAISEGAGGYLYEQYF
CDR3nt: TGTGCCATCAGTGAGGGAGCGGGAGGATACCTCTACGAGCAGTACTTC
j_gene: TRBJ2-7
d_gene: TRBD2
abundance: NA
v_gene: TRBV10-3

CDR3aa: CASSLEGGAVDRPQHF
CDR3nt: TGCGCCAGCAGCTTGGAGGGGGGGGCAGTCGATCGCCCCCAGCATTTT
j_gene: TRBJ1-5
d_gene: NA
abundance: NA
v_gene: TRBV5-1

CDR3aa: CASSPLTESEQFF
CDR3nt: TGTGCCAGCAGCCCCCTCACAGAGAGTGAGCAGTTCTTC
j_gene: TRBJ2-1
d_gene: NA
abundance: NA
v_gene: TRBV9